The present TCR beta chain was sequenced within a study of monozygotic twins with inflammatory bowel disease. RNA in its total form was extracted from whole blood, and T cells were not sorted. TCRdb reprocessed the 5' RACE reads, keeping one entry per CDR3 protein, no DNA. Recorded for this sample: more than 110,000 distinct CDR3 sequences. Germline V gene data show CDR1 as LGHNA and CDR2 as YSLEER. The CDR3 is made up of 16 amino acids. Sequencing was performed on blood. V and J are TRBV4-3 and TRBJ2-3; the TCRdb call, TRBD2, lacks DNA for checking. This receptor was obtained from a human donor with ulcerative colitis or Crohn's disease, or a healthy co-twin of an affected twin (not recorded which). The CDR3: CASSQDFGGRMDTQYF.